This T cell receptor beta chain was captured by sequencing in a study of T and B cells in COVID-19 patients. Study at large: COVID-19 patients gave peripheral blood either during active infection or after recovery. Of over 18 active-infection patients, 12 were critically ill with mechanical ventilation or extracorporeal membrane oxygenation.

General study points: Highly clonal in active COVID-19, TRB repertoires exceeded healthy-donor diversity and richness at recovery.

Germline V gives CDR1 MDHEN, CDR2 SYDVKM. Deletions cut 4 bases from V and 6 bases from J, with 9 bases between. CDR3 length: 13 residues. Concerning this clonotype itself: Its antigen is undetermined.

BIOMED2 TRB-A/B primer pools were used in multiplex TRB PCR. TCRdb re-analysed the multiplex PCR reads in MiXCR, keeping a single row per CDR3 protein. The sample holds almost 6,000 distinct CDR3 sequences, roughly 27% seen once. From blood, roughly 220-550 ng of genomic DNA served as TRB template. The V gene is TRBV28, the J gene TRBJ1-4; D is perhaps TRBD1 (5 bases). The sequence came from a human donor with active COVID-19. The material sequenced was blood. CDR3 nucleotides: TGTGCCAGCAGTTCGCAGGGTTATGAAAAACTGTTTTTT. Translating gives CASSSQGYEKLFF. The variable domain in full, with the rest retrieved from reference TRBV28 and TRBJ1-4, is DVKVTQSSRYLVKRTGEKVFLECVQDMDHENMFWYRQDPGLGLRLIYFSYDVKMKEKGDIPEGYSVSREKKERFSLILESASTNQTSMYLCASSSQGYEKLFFGSGTQLSVL.